In this sample, the clone carrying this T cell receptor beta chain turned up a few times. Individual cDNA molecules were tagged with unique molecular identifiers, the study reported. TCRdb used MiXCR to reprocess the 5' RACE reads, holding one entry per CDR3 protein. Of about 60,000 distinct CDR3 sequences in the sample, 9.1% are singletons; the top ten hold 3% to 3.5%. The data were obtained in a study of early T cells in non-severe SARS-CoV-2 infection. Trimming stripped 7 bases from V and 1 base from J, with 13 bases between. The CDR3 has 14 amino acids. The V gene is TRBV12-3 or TRBV12-4, the J gene TRBJ2-5; maybe TRBD1 (5 bases). The sequence was obtained from an adult who was a healthcare worker with PCR-confirmed SARS-CoV-2 infection or an uninfected control (not recorded which). The sequenced sample consisted of whole blood. As DNA, the CDR3 is TGTGCCAGCACAAAGGGGCGGATCCAAGAGACCCAGTACTTC. Its translation: CASTKGRIQETQYF.